This T cell receptor beta chain was identified in a study of blood T cell repertoires in COVID-19. Study overall: Researchers got acute and convalescent COVID-19 samples from the United States, Italy and Spain. T cells, B-cell-depleted T cells, or PBMCs supplied cDNA or gDNA.

A word on this clone: The identical CDR3 is also encoded by other nucleotide sequences in the sample.

Assay used: immunoSEQ multiplex PCR; TCRdb lists only in-frame clones, some missing. The data contain about 130,000 clones, 86% of them singletons. CDR1 and CDR2 from the germline V gene are SNHLY and FYNNEI. The CDR3 length is 14 residues. J gave up 2 bases and V 3 bases, and 3 bases lay outside the gene matches. This chain connects TRBV2 to TRBJ2-5; 7 bases line up with TRBD1. The receptor's source is a woman in her 70s with COVID-19, enrolled during active disease. The sample comprised peripheral blood. The CDR3 bases are TGTGCCAGCAGTGAGACAGGGTTTCAAGAGACCCAGTACTTC. The encoded protein is CASSETGFQETQYF.